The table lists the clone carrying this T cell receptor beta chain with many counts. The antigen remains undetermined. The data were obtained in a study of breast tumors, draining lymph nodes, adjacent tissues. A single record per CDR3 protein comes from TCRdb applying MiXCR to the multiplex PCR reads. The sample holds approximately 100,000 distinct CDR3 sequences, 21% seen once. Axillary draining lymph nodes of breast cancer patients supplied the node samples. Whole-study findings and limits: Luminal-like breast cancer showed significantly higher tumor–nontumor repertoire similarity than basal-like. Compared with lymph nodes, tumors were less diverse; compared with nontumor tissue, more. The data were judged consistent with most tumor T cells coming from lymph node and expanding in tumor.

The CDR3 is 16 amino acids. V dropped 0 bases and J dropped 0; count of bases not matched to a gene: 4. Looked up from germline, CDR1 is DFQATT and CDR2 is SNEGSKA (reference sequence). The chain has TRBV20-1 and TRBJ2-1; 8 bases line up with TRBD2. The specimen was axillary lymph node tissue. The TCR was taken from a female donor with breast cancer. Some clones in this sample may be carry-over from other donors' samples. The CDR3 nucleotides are TGCAGTGCTAGAGATTGGCGGGAGGCCTCCTACAATGAGCAGTTCTTC. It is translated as CSARDWREASYNEQFF.